These 32 T cell receptor beta chains share one sample of origin, sequenced in a study of T cell responses to AZD1222 COVID-19 vaccine (dated by TCRdb to about 2021). Sample time point, as interpreted from the label and publication: baseline before first vaccination. Receptors were amplified or captured by the immunoSEQ multiplex PCR assay. As stored in TCRdb, this immuneACCESS dataset retains in-frame rearrangements with V and J assigned. A fraction of the clones does not appear; measured against another copy, unresolved V genes explain less than half of the discrepancy, and the remainder lacks a known reason. Counted in this sample were more than 95,000 clones; about 88% of them appeared once. Of the sample, 18% is held by the ten largest clones. Sequences were derived from peripheral blood, sampled on day 0 of AZD1222 vaccination. The receptors here all came from an adult in good health.

The chain links TRBV20-1 to TRBJ2-7; D is possibly TRBD1 (6 bases). Germline values: CDR1 DFQATT, CDR2 SNEGSKA (reference sequence). This CDR3 region has 13 residues. Trimming cost V 3 bases and J 0 bases, with 9 bases left between them. The CDR3 bases are TGCAGTGCTAGTGACAGGAGCTCCTACGAGCAGTACTTC. Protein sequence: CSASDRSSYEQYF.

The J gene is TRBJ2-1, the V gene TRBV7-2, with D hard to call. The CDR3 length is 16 residues. V lost 1 base to trimming and J lost 0 bases, with 10 bases between them. Germline-derived CDR1 and CDR2 are SGHTA and FQGNSA. The CDR3 loop reads CASSLVVGLSYNEQFF. The CDR3 region has the DNA TGTGCCAGCAGCTTAGTAGTTGGTCTCTCCTACAATGAGCAGTTCTTC. Complete variable domain (other parts from reference TRBV7-2 and TRBJ2-1): GAGVSQSPSNKVTEKGKDVELRCDPISGHTALYWYRQSLGQGLEFLIYFQGNSAPDKSGLPSDRFSAERTGGSVSTLTIQRTQQEDSAVYLCASSLVVGLSYNEQFFGPGTRLTVL.

J is TRBJ2-5 and V is TRBV12-5; TRBD2 might be the D (6 bases). The CDR3 is 14 residues long. In germline, CDR1 is LGHNT, CDR2 FRNRAP. Trimming left V 2 bases short and J 9 bases short, with 16 bases between. The CDR3 reads CASGLSTRWEAQYF. Written as DNA, the CDR3 is TGTGCTAGTGGTTTGTCGACTAGGTGGGAGGCCCAGTACTTC.

This chain joins TRBV27 and TRBJ2-7; 10 bases line up with TRBD1. The V gene's germline CDR1 is MNHEY and CDR2 SMNVEV (reference sequence). The CDR3 spans 14 residues. V trimming: 3 bases; J trimming: 5 bases; junction bases outside the gene matches: 4. CDR3 sequence reads: CASSLGTGENEQYF. DNA of the CDR3: TGTGCCAGCAGTTTGGGGACAGGGGAAAACGAGCAGTACTTC.

J is TRBJ2-5 and V is TRBV7-3, with 8 bases that match TRBD1. This CDR3 has 17 residues. Germline V gene lookup returns CDR1 SGHTA and CDR2 FQGTGA. J was trimmed by 5 bases and V by 2 bases; bases with no gene match: 13. The CDR3 DNA is TGTGCCAGCAGCTTAGGGCAGGGGGCATCGGGCTTGGAGACCCAGTACTTC. Translation gives CASSLGQGASGLETQYF.

CDR3 sequence reads: CASSRTRTQGPAEAFF. The CDR3 DNA sequence: TGTGCCAGCAGCCGTACTCGAACCCAGGGCCCCGCGGAAGCTTTCTTT. This rearrangement joins TRBV7-8 to TRBJ1-1; D is perhaps TRBD1 (5 bases). V lost 5 bases and J 8 bases, leaving 24 bases between the germline ends. From germline, CDR1 is SGHVS and CDR2 FQNEAQ. The CDR3 totals 16 residues.

The V and J genes are TRBV4-1 and TRBJ1-5; 8 bases map to TRBD1. Germline values: CDR1 MGHRA, CDR2 YSYEKL. The ends lost 4 bases at V and 2 bases at J; junction bases unmatched: 10. The CDR3 consists of 17 residues. CDR3 nucleotides: TGCGCCAGCAGCCTCACCACAGGGGGGAGTGGCAATCAGCCCCAGCATTTT. Encoded protein: CASSLTTGGSGNQPQHF.

The chain employs TRBV6-5 and TRBJ2-7; tentatively, D is TRBD1 (5 bases). In germline, CDR1 is MNHEY, CDR2 SVGAGI. V was shortened by 0 bases and J by 0 bases, with 12 bases between the two germline ends. This CDR3 contains 16 residues. The CDR3 DNA is TGTGCCAGCAGTTACTCGACGACAGCCATCTCCTACGAGCAGTACTTC. Translating gives CASSYSTTAISYEQYF.

The rearrangement joins TRBV6-5 to TRBJ1-3; D is unresolved. The CDR3 is 14 amino acids. Trimming left V 6 bases short and J 4 bases short, with 13 bases between. CDR1 is MNHEY and CDR2 is SVGAGI in the germline V gene. Here the CDR3 DNA reads TGTGCCAGCAGCAGCACGGACGACGGAAACACCATATATTTT. Translating it yields CASSSTDDGNTIYF.

The V call is TRBV19, the J call TRBJ2-7; 8 nucleotides agree with TRBD1. This CDR3 contains 15 residues. CDR1 and CDR2 from the germline V gene are LNHDA and SQIVND (reference sequence). Trimming removed 7 bases from V and 2 bases from J; junction bases left unmatched: 10. In DNA form, the CDR3 reads TGTGCCAGTAAGGCGGCAGGGGGCCGGACCTACGAGCAGTACTTC. Protein sequence: CASKAAGGRTYEQYF.

In this sample, this clone turned up once. The rearrangement uses TRBV27 and TRBJ2-7, with D maybe TRBD1 (7 bases). CDR3 length equals 14 residues. Germline V gives CDR1 MNHEY, CDR2 SMNVEV (reference sequence). V was pared by 6 bases and J by 4 bases, with 16 bases between. The CDR3 DNA is TGTGCCAGCAGCTCCGACAGGGAGGCGTACGAGCAGTACTTC. Translated, it gives CASSSDREAYEQYF.

This clone has a single count. The genes are TRBV7-9 and TRBJ2-7; a possible D gene is TRBD1 (5 bases). CDR1 SEHNR and CDR2 FQNEAQ come from the germline V gene (reference sequence). V was pared by 1 base and J by 6 bases, with 16 bases between. The CDR3 loop spans 15 amino acids. As DNA, the CDR3 is TGTGCCAGCAGCTTAGATTGGGGCTTCCTGAGCGAGCAGTACTTC. Translation gives CASSLDWGFLSEQYF.

The chain is built from TRBV27 and TRBJ2-7; TRBD1 agrees at 11 bases. After removal of 4 bases from V and 4 bases from J, the junction contained 6 bases not matched to a gene. Germline loops: CDR1 MNHEY, CDR2 SMNVEV (reference sequence). CDR3 length: 15 amino acids. Written as DNA, the CDR3 is TGTGCCAGCAGTTCGCCGGGACAGGGGGTGTACGAGCAGTACTTC. It translates to CASSSPGQGVYEQYF.

This chain links TRBV29-1 with TRBJ2-7; D is unclear. Germline CDR1 SQVTM, CDR2 ANQGSEA. The V end was cut by 4 bases, the J end by 0 bases, with 16 bases between. This CDR3 has 15 amino acids. The CDR3 sequence: CSVVRGGVTSYEQYF. The CDR3 region has the DNA TGCAGCGTTGTTCGTGGCGGCGTTACCTCCTACGAGCAGTACTTC.

V and J are TRBV10-2 and TRBJ2-5, with a weak D call TRBD2 (5 bases). The germline CDR1 and CDR2 sequences are WSHSY and SAAADI. Trimming stripped 5 bases from V and 3 bases from J, with 7 bases between. This CDR3 region has 12 residues. CDR3 bases: TGCGCCAGCAGTAATAGCGAAGAGACCCAGTACTTC. It codes for CASSNSEETQYF.

This rearrangement joins TRBV6-5 to TRBJ1-3; the D gene is possibly TRBD1 (5 bases). Trimming took off 5 bases at V and 0 bases at J, with 8 bases between the two ends. Germline loops: CDR1 MNHEY, CDR2 SVGAGI. The CDR3 covers 14 residues. The DNA for the CDR3 is TGTGCCAGCAGTAACCAGGGCTCTGGAAACACCATATATTTT. This codes for CASSNQGSGNTIYF.

This sequence joins TRBV10-3 and TRBJ1-3; tentatively, D is TRBD1 (5 bases). CDR1 is ENHRY, CDR2 SYGVKD, per germline. V was shortened by 4 bases and J by 5 bases, with 21 bases between the two germline ends. This CDR3 is 17 amino acids long. The CDR3 region is CAISVIFGDVYRNTIYF. CDR3 nucleotides: TGTGCCATCAGTGTGATCTTCGGGGACGTATATCGAAACACCATATATTTT.

This chain uses TRBV5-6 with TRBJ1-4; D ambiguous. This CDR3 is built from 14 residues. The V and J ends lost 4 bases and 0 bases respectively, with 7 bases between them. Germline CDR1 and CDR2: SGHDT and YYEEEE. Here the CDR3 reads CASSKMPTNEKLFF. In DNA form, the CDR3 reads TGTGCCAGCAGCAAGATGCCAACTAATGAAAAACTGTTTTTT.

The chain couples TRBV21-1 to TRBJ2-5. TRBV21-1 is recorded as a pseudogene. This CDR3 region has 14 residues. The CDR3 loop is CASSKAGFWETQYF. The CDR3 nucleotides read TGTGCCAGCAGCAAAGCGGGGTTCTGGGAGACCCAGTACTTC.

The chain carries TRBV9 and TRBJ1-5, with D perhaps TRBD1 (5 bases). Germline V lookup: CDR1 SGDLS, CDR2 YYNGEE. There are 13 residues in the CDR3. The V end was cut by 7 bases, the J end by 1 base, with 9 bases between. Here the CDR3 DNA reads TGTGCCAGCGGGGCAGGAAGCAATCAGCCCCAGCATTTT. Its translation: CASGAGSNQPQHF. The complete variable domain, with remaining parts taken from reference TRBV9 and TRBJ1-5, reads DSGVTQTPKHLITATGQRVTLRCSPRSGDLSVYWYQQSLDQGLQFLIQYYNGEERAKGNILERFSAQQFPDLHSELNLSSLELGDSALYFCASGAGSNQPQHFGDGTRLSIL.

This clone was seen just once. The chain is built from TRBV5-1 and TRBJ1-1; 7 bases fit TRBD1. The CDR3 spans 16 residues. Trimming removed 4 bases from V and 7 bases from J; junction bases left unmatched: 16. CDR1 and CDR2 from the germline V gene are SGHRS and YFSETQ. The CDR3 spells CASSPALDMNRGEAFF. The CDR3 coding sequence is TGCGCCAGCAGCCCAGCATTAGACATGAACAGGGGTGAAGCTTTCTTT.

The chain recombines TRBV6-5 with TRBJ2-3; D possibly uses TRBD1 or TRBD2 (5 bases each). Germline-derived CDR1 and CDR2 are MNHEY and SVGAGI. The CDR3 loop spans 13 amino acids. V was pared by 7 bases and J by 6 bases, with 14 bases between. CDR3 DNA: TGTGCCAGCACGGTGGGGGTATCGGATACGCAGTATTTT. Encoded protein: CASTVGVSDTQYF.

The chain joins TRBV7-2 to TRBJ1-5, with 7 bases matching TRBD1. The germline V gene has CDR1 SGHTA and CDR2 FQGNSA. The CDR3 extends over 16 amino acids. V lost 1 base to trimming and J lost 6 bases; unmatched junction nucleotides: 9. CDR3 nucleotides: TGTGCCAGCAGCTTAGGGCCCGACAGGGTAGGTCAGCCCCAGCATTTT. Translating it yields CASSLGPDRVGQPQHF.

V is TRBV5-1 and J is TRBJ2-1, with D perhaps matching TRBD2 (5 bases). This CDR3 is 14 amino acids long. Germline V gene sequence: CDR1 SGHRS, CDR2 YFSETQ. V lost 1 base and J 9 bases, leaving 14 bases between the germline ends. The CDR3 DNA follows: TGCGCCAGCAGCTTGTGGGCAGGAGGAGCTGAGCAGTTCTTC. As protein: CASSLWAGGAEQFF.

J is TRBJ2-1 and V is TRBV19, with D tentatively TRBD2 (5 bases). There are 14 residues in the CDR3. The ends were cut back, 2 bases at V and 5 bases at J, with 10 bases in the middle. The germline V gene encodes CDR1 LNHDA and CDR2 SQIVND (reference sequence). The CDR3 nucleotides are TGTGCCAGTAGTATATGGGAGACGGACAATGAGCAGTTCTTC. It encodes CASSIWETDNEQFF.

The chain joins TRBV6-2 or TRBV6-3 to TRBJ2-3, with 9 bases identical to TRBD2. The CDR3 totals 17 residues. CDR1 is MNHEY, CDR2 SVGEGT, per germline. J was trimmed by 1 base and V by 0 bases; bases with no gene match: 5. The CDR3 loop is CASSYSSSGDGTDTQYF. DNA for the CDR3: TGTGCCAGCAGTTACTCTTCTAGCGGGGATGGCACAGATACGCAGTATTTT.

CDR3 in DNA: TGTGCCAGTAAGACAGGGGTAGGAAACACCATATATTTT. Its translation: CASKTGVGNTIYF. The chain carries TRBV2 and TRBJ1-3; 8 bases match TRBD1. Looked up from germline, CDR1 is SNHLY and CDR2 is FYNNEI. The CDR3 extends over 13 amino acids. V dropped 9 bases and J dropped 4; count of bases not matched to a gene: 5.

A few counts support this clone. The CDR3 end shows no conserved phenylalanine or tryptophan, and so a read error is likely. This rearrangement joins TRBV7-2 to TRBJ1-6; D gene uncertain. With 1 base removed from V and 9 bases from J, the gap between germline ends came to 13 bases. Germline V gene data show CDR1 as SGHTA and CDR2 as FQGNSA. This CDR3 has 15 amino acids. CDR3 nucleotide sequence: TGTGCCAGCAGCTTAGTCGGGCAGAGCCTTTCACCCCTCCACCTT. Its protein is CASSLVGQSLSPLHL.

Regarding this clone: This CDR3 is missing its conserved last phenylalanine or tryptophan, likely due to a read error. The chain links TRBV2 to TRBJ1-6, with D maybe TRBD1 (5 bases). The CDR3 contains 18 residues. Germline V CDR1 and CDR2: SNHLY, FYNNEI. The ends were cut back, 0 bases at V and 0 bases at J, with 12 bases in the middle. This chain's CDR3 is CASSEALGRSSYNSPLHL. Here the CDR3 DNA reads TGTGCCAGCAGTGAAGCGCTGGGACGGAGCTCCTATAATTCACCCCTCCACCTT.

The genes are TRBV18 and TRBJ1-1; D gene unclear. The CDR3 sequence is 14 residues long. CDR1 KGHSH and CDR2 LQKENI come from the germline V gene. Trimming stripped 5 bases from V and 5 bases from J, with 15 bases between. CDR3 region: CASSANGPPTEAFF. DNA of the CDR3: TGTGCCAGCTCAGCCAACGGCCCTCCAACTGAAGCTTTCTTT. The whole variable domain, remainder taken from reference TRBV18 and TRBJ1-1, is NAGVMQNPRHLVRRRGQEARLRCSPMKGHSHVYWYRQLPEEGLKFMVYLQKENIIDESGMPKERFSAEFPKEGPSILRIQQVVRGDSAAYFCASSANGPPTEAFFGQGTRLTVV.

This chain links TRBV15 with TRBJ2-3, with a tentative D call TRBD2 (6 bases). CDR3 length: 17 residues. Germline V lookup: CDR1 LNHNV, CDR2 YYDKDF (reference sequence). The ends were cut back, 6 bases at V and 6 bases at J, with 25 bases in the middle. CDR3 in amino acids: CATSKTVSGVGWDTQYF. DNA for the CDR3: TGTGCCACCAGTAAAACAGTTTCGGGGGTAGGGTGGGATACGCAGTATTTT.

The CDR3 DNA follows: TGTGCCAGCAGTGAGGGTCCAACCCAGCATTTT. Translated, it gives CASSEGPTQHF. V and J are TRBV2 and TRBJ1-5, with D hard to call. The CDR3 has 11 amino acids. Germline values: CDR1 SNHLY, CDR2 FYNNEI. Trimming pared 3 bases from V and 11 bases from J, leaving 8 bases between.